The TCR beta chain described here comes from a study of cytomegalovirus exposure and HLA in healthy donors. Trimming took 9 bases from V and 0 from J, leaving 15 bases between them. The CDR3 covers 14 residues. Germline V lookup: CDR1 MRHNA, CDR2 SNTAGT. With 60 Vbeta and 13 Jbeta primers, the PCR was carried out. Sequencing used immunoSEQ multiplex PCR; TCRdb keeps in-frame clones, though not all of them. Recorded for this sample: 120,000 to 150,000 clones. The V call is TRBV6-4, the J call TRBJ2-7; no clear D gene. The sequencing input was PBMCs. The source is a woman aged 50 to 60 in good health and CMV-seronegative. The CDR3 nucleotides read TGTGCCAGGATCCAGGCTGATAGCTCCTACGAGCAGTACTTC. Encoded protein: CARIQADSSYEQYF.